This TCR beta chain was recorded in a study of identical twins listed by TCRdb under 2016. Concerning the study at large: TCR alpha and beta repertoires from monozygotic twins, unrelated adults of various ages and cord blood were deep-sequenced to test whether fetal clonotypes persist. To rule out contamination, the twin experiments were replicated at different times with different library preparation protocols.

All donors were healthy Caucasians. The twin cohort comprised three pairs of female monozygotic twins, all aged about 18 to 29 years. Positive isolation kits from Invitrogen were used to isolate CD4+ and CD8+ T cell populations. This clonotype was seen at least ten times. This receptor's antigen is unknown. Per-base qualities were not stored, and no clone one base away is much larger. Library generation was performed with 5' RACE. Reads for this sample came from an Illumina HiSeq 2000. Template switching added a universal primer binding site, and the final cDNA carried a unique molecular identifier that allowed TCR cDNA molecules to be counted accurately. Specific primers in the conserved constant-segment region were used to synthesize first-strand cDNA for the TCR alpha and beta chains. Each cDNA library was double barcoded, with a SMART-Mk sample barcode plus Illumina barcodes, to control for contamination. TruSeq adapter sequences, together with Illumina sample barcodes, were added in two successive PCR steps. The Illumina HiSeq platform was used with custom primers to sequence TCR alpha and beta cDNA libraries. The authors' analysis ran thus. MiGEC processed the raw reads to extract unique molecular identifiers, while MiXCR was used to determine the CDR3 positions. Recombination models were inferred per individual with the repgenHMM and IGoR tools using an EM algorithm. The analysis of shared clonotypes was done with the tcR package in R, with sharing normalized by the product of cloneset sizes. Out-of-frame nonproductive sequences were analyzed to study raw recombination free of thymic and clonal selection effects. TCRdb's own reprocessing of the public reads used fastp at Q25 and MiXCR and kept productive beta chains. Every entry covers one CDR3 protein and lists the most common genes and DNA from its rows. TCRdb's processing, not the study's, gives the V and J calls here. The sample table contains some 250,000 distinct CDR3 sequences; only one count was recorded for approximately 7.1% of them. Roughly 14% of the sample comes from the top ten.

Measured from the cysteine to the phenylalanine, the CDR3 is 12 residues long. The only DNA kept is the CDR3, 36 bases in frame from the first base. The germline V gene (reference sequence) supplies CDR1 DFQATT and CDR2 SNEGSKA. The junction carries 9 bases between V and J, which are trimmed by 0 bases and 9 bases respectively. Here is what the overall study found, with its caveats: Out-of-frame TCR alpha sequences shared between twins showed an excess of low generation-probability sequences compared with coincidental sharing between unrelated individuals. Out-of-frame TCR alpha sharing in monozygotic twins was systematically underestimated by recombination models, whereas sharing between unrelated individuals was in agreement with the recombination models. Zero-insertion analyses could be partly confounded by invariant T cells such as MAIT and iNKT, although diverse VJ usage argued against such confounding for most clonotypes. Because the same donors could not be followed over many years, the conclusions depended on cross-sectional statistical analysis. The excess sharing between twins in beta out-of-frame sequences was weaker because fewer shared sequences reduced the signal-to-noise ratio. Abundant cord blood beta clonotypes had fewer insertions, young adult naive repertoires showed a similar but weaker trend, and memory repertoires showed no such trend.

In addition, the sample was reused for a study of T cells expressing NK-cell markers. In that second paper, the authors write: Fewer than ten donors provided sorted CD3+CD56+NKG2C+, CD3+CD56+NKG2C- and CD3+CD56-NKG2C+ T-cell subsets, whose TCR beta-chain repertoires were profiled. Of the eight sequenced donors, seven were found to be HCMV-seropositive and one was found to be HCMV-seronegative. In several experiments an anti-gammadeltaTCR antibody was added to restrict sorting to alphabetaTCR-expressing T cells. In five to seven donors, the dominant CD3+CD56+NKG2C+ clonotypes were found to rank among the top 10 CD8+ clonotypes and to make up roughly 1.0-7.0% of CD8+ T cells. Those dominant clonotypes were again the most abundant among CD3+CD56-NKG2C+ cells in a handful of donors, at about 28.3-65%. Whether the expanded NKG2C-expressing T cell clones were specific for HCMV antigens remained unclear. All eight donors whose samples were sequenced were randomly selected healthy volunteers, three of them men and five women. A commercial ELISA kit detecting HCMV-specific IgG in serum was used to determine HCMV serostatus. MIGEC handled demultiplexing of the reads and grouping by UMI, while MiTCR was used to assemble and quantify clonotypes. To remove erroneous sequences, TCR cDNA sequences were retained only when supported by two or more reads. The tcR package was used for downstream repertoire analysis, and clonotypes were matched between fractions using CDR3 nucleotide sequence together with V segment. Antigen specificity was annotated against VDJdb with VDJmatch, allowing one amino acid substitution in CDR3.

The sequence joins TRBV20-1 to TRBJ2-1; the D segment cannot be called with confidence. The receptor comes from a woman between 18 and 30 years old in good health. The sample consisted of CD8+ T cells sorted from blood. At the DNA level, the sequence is TGCAGTGCTAGAGATGGCGCGGTTGAGCAGTTCTTC. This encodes CSARDGAVEQFF.